Following are 23 T cell receptor beta chains from one sample sequenced in a study of Graves' ophthalmopathy and Graves' hyperthyroidism. RNA served as the template for amplifying TCR beta CDR3 regions. The first-round RT-PCR employed HTBI primers together with the Qiagen OneStep RT-PCR kit. A multiplex PCR was then performed as the second round. TCRdb reprocessed the multiplex PCR reads via MiXCR and lists one record per CDR3 protein. The table records approximately 700,000 distinct CDR3 sequences, about 38% of them present only once. Material for sequencing was peripheral blood. Source of these receptors: an adult man with Graves' ophthalmopathy.

In its sample, this clonotype was seen many times. This sequence joins TRBV6-1 and TRBJ2-7; D gene ambiguous. The V gene lost 4 bases and the J gene lost 1 base, with 11 bases spanning the gap. The CDR3 has 14 residues. CDR1 and CDR2 (germline): MNHNS, SASEGT. CDR3 in DNA: TGTGCCAGCAGTGGCCGAAAGCCTTCCTACGAGCAGTACTTC. This translates into CASSGRKPSYEQYF.

This clonotype was observed a handful of times. The chain links TRBV3-1 to TRBJ2-7, with 7 bases aligning to TRBD2. The trim removed 2 bases at V and 1 base at J, leaving 2 bases unmatched. This CDR3 spans 14 amino acids. CDR1 is LGHDT, CDR2 YNNKEL, per germline (reference sequence). The chain's CDR3 is CASSQQRGSYEQYF. In DNA, the CDR3 is TGTGCCAGCAGCCAACAGCGGGGTTCCTACGAGCAGTACTTC.

There are many counts of this clonotype. This rearrangement joins TRBV20-1 to TRBJ2-5; TRBD2 aligns across 7 bases. This CDR3 contains 14 residues. The J segment lost 4 bases and the V segment lost 6 bases, leaving 11 bases of the junction unmatched. Germline V gene lookup returns CDR1 DFQATT and CDR2 SNEGSKA (reference sequence). CDR3 residues: CSATNPGLRETQYF. The CDR3 nucleotides read TGCAGTGCCACCAATCCGGGACTAAGAGAGACCCAGTACTTC.

This clonotype was found many times. The rearrangement links TRBV20-1 to TRBJ2-7; 7 nucleotides line up with TRBD2. CDR3 length: 15 amino acids. With 2 bases clipped from V and 4 bases from J, the junction kept 11 bases outside the gene matches. CDR1 is DFQATT and CDR2 is SNEGSKA in the germline V gene (reference sequence). The CDR3, as DNA: TGCAGTGCTAGACCCAATGGGAGGGATATTTACGAGCAGTACTTC. Its protein is CSARPNGRDIYEQYF.

As DNA, the CDR3 is TGTGCCAGCAGCTTGTCAGAAGAAAGAAACACTGAAGCTTTCTTT. Protein: CASSLSEERNTEAFF. The chain carries TRBV5-8 and TRBJ1-1, with D unresolved. The CDR3 extends over 15 amino acids. Trimming pared 1 base from V and 2 bases from J, leaving 12 bases between. Germline values: CDR1 SGHTS, CDR2 YDEGEE. The whole variable domain, remainder taken from reference TRBV5-8 and TRBJ1-1, is EAGVTQSPTHLIKTRGQQATLRCSPISGHTSVYWYQQALGLGLQFLLWYDEGEERNRGNFPPRFSGRQFPNYSSELNVNALELEDSALYLCASSLSEERNTEAFFGQGTRLTVV.

This clonotype was counted between two and nine times. The chain joins TRBV6-6 to TRBJ1-1, with D maybe TRBD1 (5 bases). The CDR3 totals 13 residues. V shed 5 bases and J shed 4 bases, with 11 bases lying between them. Germline values: CDR1 MNHNY, CDR2 SVGAGI (reference sequence). CDR3 DNA sequence: TGTGCCAGCAGTGACGCAGGGAGCACTGAAGCTTTCTTT. Translated: CASSDAGSTEAFF.

This chain uses TRBV11-3 with TRBJ2-5; no definite D call. CDR1 is SGHNT, CDR2 YENEEA, per germline. Trimming took off 1 base at V and 6 bases at J, with 6 bases between the two ends. The CDR3 has 12 amino acids. CDR3 nucleotides: TGTGCCAGCAGCTTAGTCTGGAAGACCCAGTACTTC. Amino acid sequence: CASSLVWKTQYF.

This clonotype was seen a few times. This rearrangement joins TRBV6-5 to TRBJ2-5; 9 bases match TRBD1. The CDR3 loop spans 15 amino acids. Looked up from germline, CDR1 is MNHEY and CDR2 is SVGAGI. Trimming cost V 5 bases and J 5 bases; bases outside gene matches: 9. The CDR3 coding sequence is TGTGCCAGCAGTCCCGACACAGGGGGCAGGGAGACCCAGTACTTC. Residues: CASSPDTGGRETQYF.

This clonotype was seen only a few times. V usage is TRBV27 and J usage is TRBJ1-2; D unresolved. The germline V gene has CDR1 MNHEY and CDR2 SMNVEV (reference sequence). V was pared by 10 bases and J by 4 bases, with 10 bases between. This CDR3 is built from 11 residues. The CDR3 spells CATGRSYGYTF. In DNA, the CDR3 is TGTGCCACCGGACGGTCCTATGGCTACACCTTC.

As for this clonotype: Being one base from a much bigger clone, this may be a read error. V gene TRBV19 combines with J gene TRBJ2-7; D is possibly TRBD1 (6 bases). From germline, CDR1 is LNHDA and CDR2 SQIVND (reference sequence). The CDR3 is made up of 13 amino acids. The CDR3 spells CTSSQQGAGEQYF. CDR3 nucleotide sequence: TGTACCAGTAGCCAACAGGGCGCTGGTGAGCAGTACTTC.

This clonotype was observed at least ten times. The V and J genes are TRBV29-1 and TRBJ1-2; D possibly corresponds to TRBD1 (5 bases). Germline V gives CDR1 SQVTM, CDR2 ANQGSEA. V was cut by 1 base and J by 8 bases, with 20 bases left in between. This CDR3 is 15 amino acids long. CDR3 bases: TGCAGCGTTGAAGCCACGTTCGGGACCGGGGAGGGCTACACCTTC. Translated, it gives CSVEATFGTGEGYTF.

This clonotype was recorded a few times. The chain recombines TRBV2 with TRBJ2-5; no clear D gene. Germline CDR1 reads SNHLY; CDR2 reads FYNNEI. Trimming removed 8 bases at V and 5 bases at J, with 15 bases between. This CDR3 comprises 13 residues. The CDR3 here is CASSPQPRETQYF. In nucleotides, the CDR3 is TGTGCCAGCTCACCTCAACCCCGGGAGACCCAGTACTTC.

This rearrangement joins TRBV5-8 to TRBJ2-2; 7 positions match TRBD2. The CDR3 totals 17 residues. V trimming: 0 bases; J trimming: 0 bases; junction bases outside the gene matches: 5. Germline CDR1 and CDR2: SGHTS and YDEGEE. The CDR3 is CASSLASGTTNTGELFF. DNA of the CDR3: TGTGCCAGCAGCTTGGCTTCGGGGACTACGAACACCGGGGAGCTGTTTTTT.

V usage is TRBV25-1 and J usage is TRBJ1-6; D may be TRBD1 (5 bases). V was pared by 7 bases and J by 9 bases, with 13 bases between. Germline V gene lookup returns CDR1 MGHDK and CDR2 SYGVNS. The CDR3 loop spans 13 amino acids. The CDR3 DNA is TGTGCCAGCACCTTGGGGGGGAGTTCACCCCTCCACTTT. This translates into CASTLGGSSPLHF.

This clonotype has ten or more counts. The J gene is TRBJ2-7, the V gene TRBV6-6; D is uncertain. V was shortened by 0 bases and J by 6 bases, with 6 bases between the two germline ends. This CDR3 comprises 12 residues. Per the germline V gene, CDR1 is MNHNY and CDR2 is SVGAGI (reference sequence). CDR3 in DNA: TGTGCCAGCAGTTACTCGGACCGCGAGCAGTACTTC. Its translation: CASSYSDREQYF.

This clonotype was counted ten times or more. The V and J genes are TRBV15 and TRBJ1-1; the D is unclear. Trimming shortened V by 8 bases and J by 2 bases, and 15 bases separated the two germline ends. This CDR3 region has 14 residues. The V gene's germline CDR1 is LNHNV and CDR2 YYDKDF (reference sequence). CDR3 sequence (DNA): TGTGCCACCGCGAACACCCCAGACAACACTGAAGCTTTCTTT. This codes for CATANTPDNTEAFF.

This clonotype was seen more than once but under ten times. V usage is TRBV27 and J usage is TRBJ1-1; D gene uncertain. Germline CDR1 is MNHEY and CDR2 is SMNVEV (reference sequence). Trimming removed 4 bases at V and 0 bases at J, with 6 bases between. CDR3 length: 13 amino acids. This CDR3 reads CASSSPLNTEAFF. Here the CDR3 DNA reads TGTGCCAGCAGTTCTCCCTTGAACACTGAAGCTTTCTTT.

As concerns this clonotype: A single base separates this from a much larger clone, so it may be a read error. This chain links TRBV12-3 or TRBV12-4 with TRBJ1-2; D is undetermined. V gave up 5 bases and J gave up 6 bases, with 16 bases separating them. The CDR3 loop spans 14 amino acids. CDR3 amino acids: CASSLRTIFNGYTF. In DNA, the CDR3 is TGTGCCAGCAGTCTCCGAACCATTTTCAATGGCTACACCTTC.

The chain recombines TRBV20-1 with TRBJ2-7, with TRBD2 matching over 13 bases. This CDR3 spans 17 amino acids. Germline CDR1 reads DFQATT; CDR2 reads SNEGSKA (reference sequence). After removal of 0 bases from V and 2 bases from J, the junction contained 7 bases not matched to a gene. The CDR3 loop is CSARDTSGRGQPYEQYF. The CDR3, as DNA: TGCAGTGCTAGAGATACTAGCGGGAGGGGCCAGCCCTACGAGCAGTACTTC.

On this clonotype: A much larger clone is a single base away; this may be a read error. Because the CDR3 is missing its conserved closing phenylalanine or tryptophan, this is likely a read error. J is TRBJ2-7 and V is TRBV10-3; D is ambiguous. The V end lost 2 bases, the J end lost 3 bases, and 5 bases lay between the germline ends. From germline, CDR1 is ENHRY and CDR2 SYGVKD. The CDR3 consists of 12 residues. CDR3 sequence reads: CAISEVLYEQYL. CDR3 in DNA: TGTGCCATCAGTGAGGTGCTCTACGAGCAGTACCTC.

This clonotype was observed a handful of times. The chain combines TRBV7-2 with TRBJ2-2; the D gene is possibly TRBD1 (6 bases). The CDR3 is 16 amino acids. V was trimmed by 5 bases and J by 1 base, leaving 14 bases between them. CDR1 and CDR2 from the germline V gene are SGHTA and FQGNSA. Here the CDR3 DNA reads TGTGCCAGCAGCCAAGAACCGGGACAGAACACCGGGGAGCTGTTTTTT. Translating gives CASSQEPGQNTGELFF.

The rearrangement uses TRBV15 and TRBJ1-5, with a tentative D call TRBD1 (6 bases). Trimming cost V 0 bases and J 11 bases, with 17 bases left between them. The CDR3 contains 15 residues. CDR1 LNHNV and CDR2 YYDKDF come from the germline V gene (reference sequence). CDR3 residues: CATSRDGLQGETQHF. CDR3 DNA: TGTGCCACCAGCAGAGATGGACTACAGGGAGAGACCCAGCATTTT.

This chain uses TRBV10-3 with TRBJ2-6; no reliable D call. Germline-derived CDR1 and CDR2 are ENHRY and SYGVKD. CDR3 length: 14 amino acids. V was cut by 0 bases and J by 4 bases, with 4 bases left in between. This CDR3 is CAISESVGANVLTF. Here the CDR3 DNA reads TGTGCCATCAGTGAGTCGGTCGGGGCCAACGTCCTGACTTTC.